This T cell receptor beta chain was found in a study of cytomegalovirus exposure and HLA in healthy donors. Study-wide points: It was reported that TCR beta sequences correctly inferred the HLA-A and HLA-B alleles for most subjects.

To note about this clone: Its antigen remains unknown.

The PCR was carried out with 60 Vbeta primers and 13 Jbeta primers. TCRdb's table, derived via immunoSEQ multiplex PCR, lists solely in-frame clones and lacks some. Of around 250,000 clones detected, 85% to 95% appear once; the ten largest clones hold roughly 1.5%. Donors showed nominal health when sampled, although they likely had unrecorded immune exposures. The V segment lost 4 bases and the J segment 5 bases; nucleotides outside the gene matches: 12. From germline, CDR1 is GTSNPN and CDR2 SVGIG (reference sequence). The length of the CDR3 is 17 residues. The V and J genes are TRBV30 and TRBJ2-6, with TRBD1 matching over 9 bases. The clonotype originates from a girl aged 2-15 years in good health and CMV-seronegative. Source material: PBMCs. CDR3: CAWKLDGGTGRANVLTF. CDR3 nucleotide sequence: TGTGCCTGGAAACTTGACGGAGGGACAGGGAGGGCCAACGTCCTGACTTTC. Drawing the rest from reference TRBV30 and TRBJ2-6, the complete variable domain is SQTIHQWPATLVQPVGSPLSLECTVEGTSNPNLYWYRQAAGRGLQLLFYSVGIGQISSEVPQNLSASRPQDRQFILSSKKLLLSDSGFYLCAWKLDGGTGRANVLTFGAGSRLTVL.